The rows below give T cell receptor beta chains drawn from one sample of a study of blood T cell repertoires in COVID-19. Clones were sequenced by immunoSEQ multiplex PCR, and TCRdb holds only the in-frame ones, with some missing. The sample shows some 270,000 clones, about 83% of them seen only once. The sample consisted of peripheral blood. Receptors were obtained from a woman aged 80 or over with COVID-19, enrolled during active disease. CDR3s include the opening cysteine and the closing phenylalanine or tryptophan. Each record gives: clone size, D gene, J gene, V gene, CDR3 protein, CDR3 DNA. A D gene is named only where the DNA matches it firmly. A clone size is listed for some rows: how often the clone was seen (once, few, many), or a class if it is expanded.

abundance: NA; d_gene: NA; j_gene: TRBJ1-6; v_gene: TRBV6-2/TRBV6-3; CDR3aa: CASSSRGSFNSPLHF; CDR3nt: TGTGCCAGCAGTTCTCGAGGGAGCTTTAATTCACCCCTCCACTTT
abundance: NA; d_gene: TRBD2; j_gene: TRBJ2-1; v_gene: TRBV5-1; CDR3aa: CASSAGGLPYNEQFF; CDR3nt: TGCGCCAGCAGCGCGGGGGGGTTACCCTACAATGAGCAGTTCTTC
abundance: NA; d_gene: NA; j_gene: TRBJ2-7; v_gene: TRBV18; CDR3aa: CASSQTDYEQYF; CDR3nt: TGTGCCAGCTCACAAACAGACTACGAGCAGTACTTC
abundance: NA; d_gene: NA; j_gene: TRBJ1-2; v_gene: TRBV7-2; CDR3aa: CASSLGRGDYGYTF; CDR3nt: TGTGCCAGCAGCTTAGGACGGGGGGACTATGGCTACACCTTC
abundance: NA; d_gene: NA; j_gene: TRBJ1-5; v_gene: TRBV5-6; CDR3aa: CASSLERGFNQPQHF; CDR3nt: TGTGCCAGCAGCTTGGAAAGGGGCTTCAATCAGCCCCAGCATTTT
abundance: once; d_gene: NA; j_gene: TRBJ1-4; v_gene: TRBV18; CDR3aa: CASSPRSGATEKLFF; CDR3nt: TGTGCCAGCTCACCCCGTTCTGGAGCGACTGAAAAACTGTTTTTT
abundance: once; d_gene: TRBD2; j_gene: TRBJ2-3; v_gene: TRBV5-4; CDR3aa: CASSLYGLAGGDTQYF; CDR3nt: TGTGCCAGCAGCTTGTACGGGCTAGCGGGGGGTGATACGCAGTATTTT
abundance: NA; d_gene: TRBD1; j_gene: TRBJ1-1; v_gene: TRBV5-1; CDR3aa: CASSTGGENTEAFF; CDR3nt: TGCGCCAGCAGTACAGGGGGCGAGAACACTGAAGCTTTCTTT
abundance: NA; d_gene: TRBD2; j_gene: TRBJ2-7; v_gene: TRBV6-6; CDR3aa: CASSTRGDSYEQYF; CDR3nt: TGTGCCAGCAGTACGCGGGGGGATTCCTACGAGCAGTACTTC
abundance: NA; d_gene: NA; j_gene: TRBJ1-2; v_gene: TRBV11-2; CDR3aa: CASSGEGYGYTF; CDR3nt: TGTGCCAGCAGCGGGGAGGGCTATGGCTACACCTTC
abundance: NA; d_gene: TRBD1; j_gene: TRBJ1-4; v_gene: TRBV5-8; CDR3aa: CASSLFRGHEKLFF; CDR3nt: TGTGCCAGCAGCTTGTTCAGGGGGCATGAAAAACTGTTTTTT
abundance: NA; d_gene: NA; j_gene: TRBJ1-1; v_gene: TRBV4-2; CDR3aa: CASSQDWGRSGTEAFF; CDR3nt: TGTGCCAGCAGCCAAGATTGGGGGCGGAGCGGCACTGAAGCTTTCTTT
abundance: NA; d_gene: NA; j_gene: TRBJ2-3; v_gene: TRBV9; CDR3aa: CASSVAYPADTQYF; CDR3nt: TGTGCCAGCAGCGTAGCCTACCCCGCAGATACGCAGTATTTT
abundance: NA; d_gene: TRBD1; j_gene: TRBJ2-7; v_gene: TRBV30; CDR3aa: CAWSPPGQGRYEQYF; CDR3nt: TGTGCCTGGAGTCCTCCGGGACAGGGGAGGTACGAGCAGTACTTC
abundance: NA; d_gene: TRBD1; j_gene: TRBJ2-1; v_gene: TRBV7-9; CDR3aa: CASSRGQASSYNEQFF; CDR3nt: TGTGCCAGCAGCAGGGGACAGGCAAGCTCCTACAATGAGCAGTTCTTC
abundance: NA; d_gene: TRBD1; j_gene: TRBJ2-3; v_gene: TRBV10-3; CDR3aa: CAISAGQNTDTQYF; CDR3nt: TGTGCCATCAGTGCGGGACAGAACACAGATACGCAGTATTTT
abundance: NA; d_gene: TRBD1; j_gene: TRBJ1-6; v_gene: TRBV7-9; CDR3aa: CASSQPPGTGIDSPLHF; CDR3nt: TGTGCCAGCAGCCAACCCCCCGGGACAGGGATTGATTCACCCCTCCACTTT
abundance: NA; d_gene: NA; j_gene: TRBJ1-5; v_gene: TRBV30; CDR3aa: CAWSGDINQPQHF; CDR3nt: TGTGCCTGGAGTGGGGACATCAATCAGCCCCAGCATTTT
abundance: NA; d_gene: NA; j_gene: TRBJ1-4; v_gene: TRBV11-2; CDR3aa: CASSLGLGPSKLFF; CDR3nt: TGTGCCAGCAGCTTAGGATTGGGCCCCTCGAAACTGTTTTTT
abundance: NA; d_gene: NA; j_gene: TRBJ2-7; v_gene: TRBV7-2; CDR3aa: CASSLGIDLQYF; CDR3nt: TGTGCCAGCAGCTTAGGAATCGACTTGCAGTACTTC
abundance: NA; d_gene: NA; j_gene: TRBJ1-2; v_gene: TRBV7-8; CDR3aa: CASSWKIQGLQGGYTF; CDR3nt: TGTGCCAGCAGCTGGAAAATACAGGGTTTACAGGGAGGCTACACCTTC
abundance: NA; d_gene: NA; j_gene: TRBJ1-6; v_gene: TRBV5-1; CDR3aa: CASSLGFGPSGNSPLHF; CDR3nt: TGCGCCAGCAGCTTGGGGTTTGGACCTTCGGGGAATTCACCCCTCCACTTT
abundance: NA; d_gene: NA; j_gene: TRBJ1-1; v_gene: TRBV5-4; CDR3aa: CASSLASGLNTEAFF; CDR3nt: TGTGCCAGCAGCTTGGCCTCCGGTTTAAACACTGAAGCTTTCTTT
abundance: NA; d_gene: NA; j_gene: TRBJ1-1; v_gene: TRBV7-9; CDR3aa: CASSPGGEAFF; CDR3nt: TGTGCCAGCAGCCCCGGGGGTGAAGCTTTCTTT
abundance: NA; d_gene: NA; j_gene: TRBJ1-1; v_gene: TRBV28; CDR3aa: CASRQPGDGVPEAFF; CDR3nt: TGTGCCAGCAGACAACCGGGGGATGGGGTGCCTGAAGCTTTCTTT
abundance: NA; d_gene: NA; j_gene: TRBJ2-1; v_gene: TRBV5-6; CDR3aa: CASSLRAGGKEQFF; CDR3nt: TGTGCCAGCAGCTTGAGAGCGGGTGGAAAGGAGCAGTTCTTC
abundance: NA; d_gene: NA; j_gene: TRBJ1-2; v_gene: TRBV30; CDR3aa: CAWSGENRVTYGYTF; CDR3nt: TGTGCCTGGAGTGGGGAAAACAGGGTCACCTATGGCTACACCTTC
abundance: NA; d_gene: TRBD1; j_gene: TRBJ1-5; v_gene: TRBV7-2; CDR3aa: CASSLRQGAGQPQHF; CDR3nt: TGTGCCAGCAGCTTGAGACAGGGGGCGGGTCAGCCCCAGCATTTT
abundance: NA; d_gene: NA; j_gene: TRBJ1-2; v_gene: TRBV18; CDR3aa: CASSQGFGYTF; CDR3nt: TGTGCCAGCTCCCAGGGTTTCGGCTACACCTTC
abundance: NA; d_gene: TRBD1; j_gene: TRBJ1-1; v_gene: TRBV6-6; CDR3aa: CASSYETGELNTEAFF; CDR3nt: TGTGCCAGCAGTTACGAGACAGGGGAATTGAACACTGAAGCTTTCTTT
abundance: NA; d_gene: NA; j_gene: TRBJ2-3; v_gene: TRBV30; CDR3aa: CAWRRLGNTDTQYF; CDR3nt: TGTGCCTGGAGGAGACTAGGTAACACAGATACGCAGTATTTT
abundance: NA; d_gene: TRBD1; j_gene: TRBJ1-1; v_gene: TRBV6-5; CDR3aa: CASSRGQGAEAFF; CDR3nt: TGTGCCAGCAGTAGGGGACAGGGGGCGGAAGCTTTCTTT
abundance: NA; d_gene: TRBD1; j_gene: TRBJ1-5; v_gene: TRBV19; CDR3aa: CASRDRAINQPQHF; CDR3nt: TGTGCCAGCCGGGACAGGGCTATCAATCAGCCCCAGCATTTT
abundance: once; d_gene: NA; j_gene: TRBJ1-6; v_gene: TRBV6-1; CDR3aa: CASSGLTASYNSPLHF; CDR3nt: TGTGCCAGCAGTGGCCTGACAGCCTCCTATAATTCACCCCTCCACTTT
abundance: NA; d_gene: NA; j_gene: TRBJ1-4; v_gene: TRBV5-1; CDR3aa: CASSPGERNEKLFF; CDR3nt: TGCGCCAGCAGCCCAGGGGAACGAAATGAAAAACTGTTTTTT
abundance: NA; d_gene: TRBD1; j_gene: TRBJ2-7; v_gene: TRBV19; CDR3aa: CASREQGATSYEQYF; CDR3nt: TGTGCCAGTAGGGAACAGGGGGCAACTTCTTACGAGCAGTACTTC
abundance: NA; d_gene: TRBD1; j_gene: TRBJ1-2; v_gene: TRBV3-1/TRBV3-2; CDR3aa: CASSLGQGSYGYTF; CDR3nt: TGTGCCAGCAGCCTCGGACAGGGATCGTATGGCTACACCTTC
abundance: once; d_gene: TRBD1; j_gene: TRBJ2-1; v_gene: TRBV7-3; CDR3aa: CASSSTGRSGNEQFF; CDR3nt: TGTGCCAGCAGCTCGACAGGGCGTTCTGGGAATGAGCAGTTCTTC
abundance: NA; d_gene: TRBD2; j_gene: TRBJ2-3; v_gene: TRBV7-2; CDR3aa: CASSPSSPGLGSRTDTQYF; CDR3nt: TGTGCCAGCAGCCCGTCAAGCCCGGGACTAGGATCCCGCACAGATACGCAGTATTTT
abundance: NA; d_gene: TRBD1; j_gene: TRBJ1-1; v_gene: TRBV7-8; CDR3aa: CASRPTGGGTEAFF; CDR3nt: TGTGCCAGCAGGCCGACAGGGGGCGGCACTGAAGCTTTCTTT
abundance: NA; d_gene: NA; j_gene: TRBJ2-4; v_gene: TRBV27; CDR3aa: CASSLFQGLRNIQYF; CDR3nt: TGTGCCAGCAGTTTATTTCAGGGGTTGAGGAACATTCAGTACTTC
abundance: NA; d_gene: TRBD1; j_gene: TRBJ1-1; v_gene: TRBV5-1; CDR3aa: CASSFTGGVNTEAFF; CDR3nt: TGCGCCAGCAGCTTTACAGGGGGCGTTAACACTGAAGCTTTCTTT
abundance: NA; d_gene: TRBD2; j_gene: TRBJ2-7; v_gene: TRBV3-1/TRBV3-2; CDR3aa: CASSPGLAGRVGNEQYF; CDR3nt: TGTGCCAGCAGCCCGGGACTAGCGGGTCGGGTAGGGAACGAGCAGTACTTC
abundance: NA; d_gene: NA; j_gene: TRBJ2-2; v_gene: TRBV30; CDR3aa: CAWRGGKQHGGELFF; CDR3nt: TGTGCCTGGAGGGGGGGAAAGCAACATGGCGGGGAGCTGTTTTTT
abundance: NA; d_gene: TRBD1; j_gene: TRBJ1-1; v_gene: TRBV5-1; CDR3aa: CASSPGQTAFF; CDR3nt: TGCGCCAGCAGCCCGGGACAGACGGCTTTCTTT
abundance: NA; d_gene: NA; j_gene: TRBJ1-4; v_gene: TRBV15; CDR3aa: CATSRDMAGASTNEKLFF; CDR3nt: TGTGCCACCAGCAGAGATATGGCAGGGGCCTCAACTAATGAAAAACTGTTTTTT
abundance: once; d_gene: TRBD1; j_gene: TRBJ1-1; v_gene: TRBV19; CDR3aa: CASSLRTGDEAFF; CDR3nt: TGTGCCAGTAGCCTTCGGACAGGGGACGAAGCTTTCTTT
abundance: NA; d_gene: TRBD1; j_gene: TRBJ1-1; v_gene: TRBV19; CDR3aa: CASRPGQPNTEAFF; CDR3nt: TGTGCCAGTAGGCCGGGACAGCCGAACACTGAAGCTTTCTTT
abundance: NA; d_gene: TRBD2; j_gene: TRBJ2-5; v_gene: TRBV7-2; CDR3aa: CASSFLAGQETQYF; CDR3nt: TGTGCCAGCAGCTTCCTAGCGGGGCAAGAGACCCAGTACTTC
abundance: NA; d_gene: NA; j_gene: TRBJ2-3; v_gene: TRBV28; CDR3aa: CASSLLQRTDTQYF; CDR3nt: TGTGCCAGCAGTTTATTACAGCGCACAGATACGCAGTATTTT
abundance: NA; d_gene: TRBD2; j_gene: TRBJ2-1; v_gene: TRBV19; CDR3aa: CASSTSGGGTNEQFF; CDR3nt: TGTGCCAGTAGTACCAGCGGGGGGGGAACCAATGAGCAGTTCTTC
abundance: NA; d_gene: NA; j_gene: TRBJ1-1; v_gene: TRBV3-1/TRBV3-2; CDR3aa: CASSPRGNDRWNTEAFF; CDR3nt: TGTGCCAGCAGCCCGAGGGGCAATGACAGGTGGAACACTGAAGCTTTCTTT
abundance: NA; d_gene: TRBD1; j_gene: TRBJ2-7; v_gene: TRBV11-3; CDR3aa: CASSLGPRDRVHEQYF; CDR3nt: TGTGCCAGCAGCTTAGGACCCCGGGACAGGGTCCACGAGCAGTACTTC
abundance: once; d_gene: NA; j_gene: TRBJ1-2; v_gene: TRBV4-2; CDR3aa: CASSQDGGYNYGYTF; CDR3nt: TGTGCCAGCAGCCAAGATGGAGGGTACAACTATGGCTACACCTTC
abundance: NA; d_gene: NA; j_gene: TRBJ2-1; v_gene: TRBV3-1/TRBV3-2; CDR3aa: CASSPSRGNEQFF; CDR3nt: TGTGCCAGCAGCCCGTCGAGGGGGAATGAGCAGTTCTTC